This is a list of T cell receptor beta chains from one sample in a study of blood T cell repertoires in COVID-19. Produced via immunoSEQ multiplex PCR; TCRdb's table is partial and in-frame only. There are a few hundred thousand clones in the sample; 87% occur only once, and around 3.3% lies in the top ten. The specimen sequenced was peripheral blood. Receptors were obtained from a man aged 18 to 30 with active or convalescent COVID-19. Both conserved end residues are part of each CDR3. Fields, in order: clone size, J gene, V gene, CDR3 protein. Size values are once, few and many counts, or a class for expanded clones, and some rows have none.

-,TRBJ2-7,TRBV6-5,CASSSVSYEQYF
once,TRBJ2-1,TRBV4-3,CASSQDLTSYNEQFF
-,TRBJ1-2,TRBV6-5,CASSRAIRYGYTF
-,TRBJ2-7,TRBV18,CASSQGIYEQYF
-,TRBJ1-5,TRBV10-2,CASSVLGAGVAPWPQHF
-,TRBJ1-1,TRBV7-2,CASSLFTPGAEAFF
-,TRBJ1-1,TRBV5-6,CASRRGGEREAFF
-,TRBJ2-3,TRBV9,CASSVLAGVADTQYF
-,TRBJ2-7,TRBV5-1,CASSLKGWEQYF
-,TRBJ2-2,TRBV5-6,CASSLMAGELFF
-,TRBJ2-1,TRBV5-1,CASSIDRAPNEQFF
-,TRBJ2-7,TRBV7-2,CASSQIVAGLPREQYF
-,TRBJ2-4,TRBV9,CASSASGRGHIQYF
-,TRBJ2-2,TRBV13,CASSLGARAGELFF
-,TRBJ1-5,TRBV19,CASSIWGTGGSGQPQHF
-,TRBJ1-2,TRBV28,CASRPPDRGYGYTF
-,TRBJ2-1,TRBV3-1/TRBV3-2,CASSQAIAGDNEQFF
-,TRBJ1-2,TRBV4-1,CASSQDGGFSTF
-,TRBJ2-3,TRBV3-1/TRBV3-2,CASRPTSVRTGSRDTQYF
-,TRBJ2-1,TRBV20-1,CSARARDSKFF
-,TRBJ1-4,TRBV19,CASSIGRWELFF
-,TRBJ2-1,TRBV6-4,CASSTSVGEQFF
-,TRBJ2-7,TRBV7-8,CASSLGARLLSYEQYF
once,TRBJ1-5,TRBV7-2,CASSLTGTGVGQPQHF
-,TRBJ2-7,TRBV11-2,CASSLAPGQTYEQYF
-,TRBJ2-2,TRBV6-1,CASSEGLAGARTGELFF
-,TRBJ1-1,TRBV6-4,CASSDSWTGKAFF
-,TRBJ2-7,TRBV27,CASSFTSGKVSEQYF
-,TRBJ2-7,TRBV27,CASRRDRVNEQYF
-,TRBJ1-5,TRBV4-3,CASSSKIDQPQHF
once,TRBJ2-7,TRBV6-2/TRBV6-3,CASGLHRTSYEQYF
-,TRBJ2-1,TRBV7-3,CASSRSGDSYNEQFF
-,TRBJ1-2,TRBV2,CASSRDSHVYGYTF
-,TRBJ1-2,TRBV19,CASSIPVLWDKLNYGYTF
-,TRBJ2-4,TRBV2,CASSGSIIAKNIQYF
-,TRBJ1-2,TRBV10-3,CATAQGPTYYGYTF
-,TRBJ1-2,TRBV7-3,CASSLGTGDYGYTF
once,TRBJ2-1,TRBV25-1,CASSVPSGPYNEQFF
-,TRBJ2-7,TRBV5-1,CASSPSGTIAEQYF
-,TRBJ2-1,TRBV19,CASSVDWSSYNEQFF
-,TRBJ1-1,TRBV30,CAWKSWRALNTEAFF
-,TRBJ1-1,TRBV27,CASSLSSIQVRNTEAFF
-,TRBJ1-2,TRBV9,CASSAQGYGYTF
-,TRBJ1-6,TRBV7-3,CASSLQSVSNSPLHF
-,TRBJ2-5,TRBV6-5,CASRTAGGRETQYF
-,TRBJ1-6,TRBV10-3,CAISESGQFNSPLHF
-,TRBJ2-7,TRBV7-8,CASSGKAGLAGGPYEQYF
-,TRBJ1-2,TRBV2,CASSGTTGRGYTF
once,TRBJ2-5,TRBV11-2,CASSFKETQYF
-,TRBJ2-5,TRBV14,CASSQDLGLPEGETQYF
-,TRBJ2-4,TRBV6-6,CASSSWQLAKNIQYF
-,TRBJ1-5,TRBV7-9,CASSSGQGAPQHF